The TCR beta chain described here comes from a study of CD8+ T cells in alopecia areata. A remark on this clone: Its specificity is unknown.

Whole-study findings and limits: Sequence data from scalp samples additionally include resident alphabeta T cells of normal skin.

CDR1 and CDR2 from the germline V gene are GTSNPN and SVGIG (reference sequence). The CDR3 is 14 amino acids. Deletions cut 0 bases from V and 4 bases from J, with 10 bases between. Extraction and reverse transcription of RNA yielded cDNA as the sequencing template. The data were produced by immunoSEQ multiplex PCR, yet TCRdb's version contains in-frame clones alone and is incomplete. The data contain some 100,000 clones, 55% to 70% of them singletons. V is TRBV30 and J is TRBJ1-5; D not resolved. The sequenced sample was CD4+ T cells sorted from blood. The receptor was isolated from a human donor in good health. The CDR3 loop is CAWSVLAANQPQHF. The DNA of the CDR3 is TGTGCCTGGAGTGTACTTGCAGCTAATCAGCCCCAGCATTTT. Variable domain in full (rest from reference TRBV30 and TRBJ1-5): SQTIHQWPATLVQPVGSPLSLECTVEGTSNPNLYWYRQAAGRGLQLLFYSVGIGQISSEVPQNLSASRPQDRQFILSSKKLLLSDSGFYLCAWSVLAANQPQHFGDGTRLSIL.